This TCR beta chain comes out of a study of technical replicates of blood from a handful of donors. This CDR3 spans 11 amino acids. Deletions cut 9 bases from V and 6 bases from J, with 10 bases between. From germline, CDR1 is MRHNA and CDR2 SNTAGT. Profiled with immunoSEQ multiplex PCR; TCRdb holds only in-frame clones, not every one. The sample includes around 68,000 clones, about 97% of them seen just once. The receptor was isolated from a human donor in good health. The rearrangement joins TRBV6-4 to TRBJ2-3; D is possibly TRBD1 (5 bases). The sequencing input was T cells isolated from PBMCs. The CDR3 reads CARQVGDTQYF. The CDR3 DNA follows: TGTGCCAGACAGGTGGGGGATACGCAGTATTTT.